The 18 T cell receptor beta chains below were found in one sample sequenced in a study of blood T cell repertoires in COVID-19. Assay: immunoSEQ multiplex PCR; the TCRdb copy retains only in-frame clones and omits some. The sample has 300,000 to 400,000 clones, 80% to 90% seen once. The specimen sequenced was PBMCs or T cells enriched from blood (not recorded which). The receptors here all came from a woman in her 40s with acute COVID-19.

The chain is built from TRBV10-3 and TRBJ1-3, with 8 bases identical to TRBD1. CDR1 and CDR2 from the germline V gene are ENHRY and SYGVKD. This CDR3 has 12 amino acids. The trim removed 10 bases at V and 4 bases at J, leaving 3 bases unmatched. This CDR3 is CATTGDGNTIYF. The CDR3 DNA follows: TGTGCCACGACAGGGGACGGAAACACCATATATTTT.

The rearrangement uses TRBV15 and TRBJ1-6; D not resolved. This CDR3 is built from 14 residues. Germline V gene data show CDR1 as LNHNV and CDR2 as YYDKDF (reference sequence). Between the trimmed V and J ends, which lost 0 bases and 3 bases, there was a span of 3 bases. CDR3: CATSRDNYNSPLHF. The CDR3 nucleotides are TGTGCCACCAGCAGAGATAACTATAATTCACCCCTCCACTTT.

The chain employs TRBV5-4 and TRBJ1-3; tentative D call: TRBD1 (5 bases). CDR3 length equals 16 residues. Germline V gives CDR1 SGHNT, CDR2 YYREEE (reference sequence). V lost 0 bases to trimming and J lost 0 bases, with 10 bases between them. The CDR3 is CASSLAAGVSGNTIYF. The CDR3 DNA sequence: TGTGCCAGCAGCTTGGCGGCGGGGGTCTCTGGAAACACCATATATTTT.

The rearrangement joins TRBV7-6 to TRBJ1-6, with a weak D call TRBD1 (6 bases). The V and J ends lost 6 bases and 7 bases respectively, with 13 bases between them. Germline values: CDR1 SGHVS, CDR2 FNYEAQ. The CDR3 length is 14 residues. CDR3 nucleotide sequence: TGTGCCAGCAGTTTGCAGGGGCGGAATTCACCCCTCCACTTT. This encodes CASSLQGRNSPLHF.

The chain joins TRBV5-6 to TRBJ1-4, with 11 bases aligning to TRBD1. CDR1 and CDR2 (germline): SGHDT, YYEEEE. CDR3 length: 19 amino acids. The V segment lost 1 base and the J segment 7 bases; nucleotides outside the gene matches: 15. In nucleotides, the CDR3 is TGTGCCAGCAGCTTGCTTAAGAGATTAGGACAGGGGGCAGGTGAAAAACTGTTTTTT. Encoded protein: CASSLLKRLGQGAGEKLFF.

V and J are TRBV3-1 (or the pseudogene TRBV3-2) and TRBJ1-2; 7 bases match TRBD1. The CDR3 spans 15 residues. The ends lost 2 bases at V and 4 bases at J; junction bases unmatched: 7. Germline CDR1 is LGHDT and CDR2 is YNNKEL (reference sequence). CDR3 protein: CASSQLTNRGYGYTF. The CDR3 region has the DNA TGTGCCAGCAGCCAACTTACTAACAGGGGCTATGGCTACACCTTC.

This chain connects TRBV2 to TRBJ2-1, with 7 bases aligning to TRBD1. CDR3 length: 18 amino acids. CDR1 and CDR2 (germline): SNHLY, FYNNEI. Trimming cost V 5 bases and J 0 bases; bases outside gene matches: 13. CDR3 protein: CASSYEVTTGSSYNEQFF. In DNA, the CDR3 is TGTGCCAGCAGTTACGAAGTGACGACAGGGAGCTCCTACAATGAGCAGTTCTTC. The whole variable domain, filled in from reference TRBV2 and TRBJ2-1, reads EPEVTQTPSHQVTQMGQEVILRCVPISNHLYFYWYRQILGQKVEFLVSFYNNEISEKSEIFDDQFSVERPDGSNFTLKIRSTKLEDSAMYFCASSYEVTTGSSYNEQFFGPGTRLTVL.

CDR3 DNA sequence: TGTGCCAGCAGTCCCCCGGGACTAGCGGGGGGAAGCTCCTACAATGAGCAGTTCTTC. This sequence encodes CASSPPGLAGGSSYNEQFF. This rearrangement joins TRBV2 to TRBJ2-1; 15 bases match TRBD2. CDR1 and CDR2 (germline): SNHLY, FYNNEI. The CDR3 is 19 residues long. V was pared by 5 bases and J by 0 bases, with 8 bases of the junction left unmatched.

V is TRBV5-6 and J is TRBJ1-4; no definite D call. The J call may be wrong; the DNA end is better matched by TRBJ2-2. The CDR3 consists of 12 residues. Germline CDR1 and CDR2: SGHDT and YYEEEE. DNA of the CDR3: TGTGCCAGCAGCTTGGGACCCTCGGAGCTGTTTTTT. Its protein product is CASSLGPSELFF.

The J gene is TRBJ2-2, the V gene TRBV7-9, with a weak D call TRBD1 (6 bases). Germline loops: CDR1 SEHNR, CDR2 FQNEAQ (reference sequence). With 1 base removed from V and 1 base from J, the gap between germline ends came to 7 bases. The CDR3 length is 15 residues. The CDR3, as DNA: TGTGCCAGCAGCTTAGGGGACAAGAACACCGGGGAGCTGTTTTTT. Amino acid sequence: CASSLGDKNTGELFF. Variable domain in full (rest from reference TRBV7-9 and TRBJ2-2): DTGVSQNPRHKITKRGQNVTFRCDPISEHNRLYWYRQTLGQGPEFLTYFQNEAQLEKSRLLSDRFSAERPKGSFSTLEIQRTEQGDSAMYLCASSLGDKNTGELFFGEGSRLTVL.

V usage is TRBV10-1 and J usage is TRBJ1-5; D remains unclear. The germline V gene encodes CDR1 WNHNN and CDR2 SYGVQD (reference sequence). This CDR3 spans 12 amino acids. V was pared by 6 bases and J by 4 bases, with 7 bases between. In DNA form, the CDR3 reads TGCGCCAGCAGCAGAATGAATCAGCCCCAGCATTTT. This codes for CASSRMNQPQHF.

The V call is TRBV27, the J call TRBJ2-2; weak D call: TRBD2 (5 bases). This CDR3 has 14 residues. Trimming took off 8 bases at V and 0 bases at J, with 10 bases between the two ends. Germline-derived CDR1 and CDR2 are MNHEY and SMNVEV (reference sequence). CDR3 sequence: CASGLLANTGELFF. The CDR3 nucleotides read TGTGCCAGCGGACTGCTGGCGAACACCGGGGAGCTGTTTTTT.

The rearrangement uses TRBV29-1 and TRBJ1-2, with 10 nucleotides matching TRBD1. V lost 6 bases, J lost 8 bases, and 6 bases stayed unmatched. This CDR3 contains 12 residues. Germline lookup yields CDR1 SQVTM and CDR2 ANQGSEA. CDR3 loop: CSVGTGAGGYTF. The DNA for the CDR3 is TGCAGCGTGGGGACAGGGGCGGGAGGCTACACCTTC.

V is TRBV19 and J is TRBJ2-1, with TRBD2 matching over 14 bases. The V and J ends lost 7 bases and 8 bases, in that order; junction bases with no gene match: 7. Germline V gene lookup returns CDR1 LNHDA and CDR2 SQIVND (reference sequence). CDR3 length: 15 amino acids. The CDR3 sequence: CASNMGGLAGDEQFF. CDR3 nucleotide sequence: TGTGCCAGTAATATGGGGGGACTAGCGGGAGATGAGCAGTTCTTC.

The rearrangement joins TRBV3-1 (or the pseudogene TRBV3-2) to TRBJ2-7; D ambiguous. Germline-derived CDR1 and CDR2 are LGHDT and YNNKEL (reference sequence). Trimming took 1 base from V and 3 from J, leaving 16 bases between them. This CDR3 comprises 16 residues. The CDR3 DNA is TGTGCCAGCAGCCAAGGAAGCAGCGCGAATCTCTACGAGCAGTACTTC. It codes for CASSQGSSANLYEQYF.

This chain connects TRBV4-2 to TRBJ1-2, with TRBD1 matching over 9 bases. Germline CDR1 reads LGHNA; CDR2 reads YNFKEQ. The CDR3 totals 14 residues. V shed 8 bases, J shed 0 bases, and the junction held 4 bases outside the gene matches. CDR3 sequence: CASGGDRANYGYTF. CDR3 DNA: TGTGCCAGCGGAGGGGACAGGGCTAACTATGGCTACACCTTC.

The chain combines TRBV7-3 with TRBJ1-2; 7 bases are shared with TRBD1. Germline V gene lookup returns CDR1 SGHTA and CDR2 FQGTGA. The CDR3 covers 13 residues. After removal of 4 bases from V and 4 bases from J, the junction contained 3 bases not matched to a gene. The CDR3 DNA reads TGTGCCAGCAGCTCACGACAGGGCTATGGCTACACCTTC. Translation: CASSSRQGYGYTF.

A word on this clone: The same CDR3 can be traced to other DNA sequences in this sample. In DNA form, the CDR3 reads TGTGCCAGCAGCTTAAAGGGAGGGGTCGAGACCCAGTACTTC. As protein: CASSLKGGVETQYF. The rearrangement joins TRBV7-3 to TRBJ2-5; 7 bases are shared with TRBD2. The germline CDR1 and CDR2 sequences are SGHTA and FQGTGA. The CDR3 length is 14 residues. With V trimmed by 1 base and J by 5 bases, 4 bases remained unmatched.